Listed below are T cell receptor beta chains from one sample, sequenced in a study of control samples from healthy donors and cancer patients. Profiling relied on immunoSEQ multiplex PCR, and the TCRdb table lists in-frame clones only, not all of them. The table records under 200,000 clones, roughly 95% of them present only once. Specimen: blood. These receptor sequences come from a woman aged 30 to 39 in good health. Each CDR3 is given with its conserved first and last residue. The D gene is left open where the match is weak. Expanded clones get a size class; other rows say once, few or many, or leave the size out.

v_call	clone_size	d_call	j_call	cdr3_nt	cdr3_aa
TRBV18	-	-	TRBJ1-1	TGTGCCAGCTCACCCCTTTGGAACACTGAAGCTTTCTTT	CASSPLWNTEAFF
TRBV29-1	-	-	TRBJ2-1	TGCAGCGTTGCTTGGCTTCTTGGTAATGAGCAGTTCTTC	CSVAWLLGNEQFF
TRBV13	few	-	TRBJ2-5	TGTGCCAGCAGCTTACCCAGGGGATCTCAGGCTGCGGCGGAGACCCAGTACTTC	CASSLPRGSQAAAETQYF
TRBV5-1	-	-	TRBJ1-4	TGCGCCAGCAGCTTGGCTGGGGCGGGTAATGAAAAACTGTTTTTT	CASSLAGAGNEKLFF
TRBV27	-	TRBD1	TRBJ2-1	TGTGCCAGCAGGAAAGGACAGGGTAGGCACAATGAGCAGTTCTTC	CASRKGQGRHNEQFF
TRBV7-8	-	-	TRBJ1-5	TGTGCCAGCAGCCCCCCCGGGGGCCGCAATCAGCCCCAGCATTTT	CASSPPGGRNQPQHF
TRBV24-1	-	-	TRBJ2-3	TGTGCCACCAGTGATTTAAATTCCCCTGTCCCTCTCAGGAGGCCGACAGATACGCAGTATTTT	CATSDLNSPVPLRRPTDTQYF
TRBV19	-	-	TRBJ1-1	TGTGCCAGTAGTGCAGGGATGAACACTGAAGCTTTCTTT	CASSAGMNTEAFF
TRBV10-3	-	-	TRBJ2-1	TGTGCCATCAGTGAGTCGAAGCCAGGGGACTACAATGAGCAGTTCTTC	CAISESKPGDYNEQFF
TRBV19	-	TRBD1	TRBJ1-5	TGTGCCAGTAGTATAGAAGACAGGGAGGATCAGCCCCAGCATTTT	CASSIEDREDQPQHF
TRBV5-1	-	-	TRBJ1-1	TGCGCCAGCAGCTTGACAGGCGTGAACACTGAAGCTTTCTTT	CASSLTGVNTEAFF
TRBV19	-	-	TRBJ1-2	TGTGCCAGTAAAAGGACAGCAGAGAACTATGGCTACACCTTC	CASKRTAENYGYTF
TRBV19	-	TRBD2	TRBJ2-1	TGTGCCAGTAGTATGAAGGTAGCGGGACTACCCTACAATGAGCAGTTCTTC	CASSMKVAGLPYNEQFF
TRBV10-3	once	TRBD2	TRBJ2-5	TGTGCCATCAGTAGACTAGCGGGCCCCGGGGAGACCCAGTACTTC	CAISRLAGPGETQYF
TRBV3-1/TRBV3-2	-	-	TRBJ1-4	TGTGCCAGCAGCCAAGATCGGCGAGGGGAAAAACTGTTTTTT	CASSQDRRGEKLFF
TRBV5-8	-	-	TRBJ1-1	TGTGCCAGCAGCCCCAGACAGGCACAGGGTAGGGCTGAAGCTTTCTTT	CASSPRQAQGRAEAFF
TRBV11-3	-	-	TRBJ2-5	TGTGCCAGCAGCTTGGGACCCGCGTCGTCAGAGACCCAGTACTTC	CASSLGPASSETQYF
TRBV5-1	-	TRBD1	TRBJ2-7	TGCGCCAGCAGCCCCAGGACAGGGGGCTACGAGCAGTACTTC	CASSPRTGGYEQYF
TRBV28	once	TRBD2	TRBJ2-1	TGTGCCAGCAGTCCAGCTAGCGGGAATAGGTACAATGAGCAGTTCTTC	CASSPASGNRYNEQFF
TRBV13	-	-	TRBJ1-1	TGTGCCAGCAGCTTAGGCCTAGATGAAGCTTTCTTT	CASSLGLDEAFF
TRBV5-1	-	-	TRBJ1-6	TGCGCCAGCAGCTTCCGGACGGAGAATTCACCCCTCCACTTT	CASSFRTENSPLHF
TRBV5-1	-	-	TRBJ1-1	TGCGCCAGCAGCTTCAGGACAGTTGGCACTGAAGCTTTCTTT	CASSFRTVGTEAFF
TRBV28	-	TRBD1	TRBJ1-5	TGTGCCAGCAGTCCTAGGGTGCAGGGGGGGCAGCCCCAGCATTTT	CASSPRVQGGQPQHF
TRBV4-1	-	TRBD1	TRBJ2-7	TGCGCCAGCAGCCAGAAACCGGGACAGGGGGTCTACGAGCAGTACTTC	CASSQKPGQGVYEQYF
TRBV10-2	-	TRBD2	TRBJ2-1	TGCGCCAGCAGTAAGTCTAGCGGGAGTTCCTACAATGAGCAGTTCTTC	CASSKSSGSSYNEQFF
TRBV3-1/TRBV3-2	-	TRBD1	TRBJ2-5	TGTGCCAGCAGCCCACCGGGACAGGGGGAAGAGACCCAGTACTTC	CASSPPGQGEETQYF
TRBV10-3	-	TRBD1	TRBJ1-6	TGTGCCATCAGGACCGGGACAGGGAATTCACCCCTCCACTTT	CAIRTGTGNSPLHF
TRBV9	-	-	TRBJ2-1	TGTGCCAGCAGCCCGAGGAACGATGAGCAGTTCTTC	CASSPRNDEQFF
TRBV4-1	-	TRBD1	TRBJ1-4	TGCGCCAGCAGCCAAATAGGACAGGGGGCTTCTGAAAAACTGTTTTTT	CASSQIGQGASEKLFF
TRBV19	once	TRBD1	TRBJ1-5	TGTGCCAGTCACACAGGGGCCGGGGGGCAAAATCAGCCCCAGCATTTT	CASHTGAGGQNQPQHF
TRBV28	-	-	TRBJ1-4	TGTGCCAGCAGTTCGACAGTTCCAAATGAAAAACTGTTTTTT	CASSSTVPNEKLFF
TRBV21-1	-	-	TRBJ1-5	TGTGCCAGCAGCAACCCTAGACCGGGCCCCCAGCATTTT	CASSNPRPGPQHF
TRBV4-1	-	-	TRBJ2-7	TGCGCCAGCAGCCAAGTAGAGGGGACCTACGAGCAGTACTTC	CASSQVEGTYEQYF
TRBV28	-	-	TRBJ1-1	TGTGCCAGCAGTGCCGCGCGGGGGCCGAACACTGAAGCTTTCTTT	CASSAARGPNTEAFF
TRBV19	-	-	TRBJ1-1	TGTGCCAGTCAACACAGGGTCGGCACTGAAGCTTTCTTT	CASQHRVGTEAFF
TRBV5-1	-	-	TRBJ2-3	TGCGCCAGCAGCGTTACAGATACGCAGTATTTT	CASSVTDTQYF
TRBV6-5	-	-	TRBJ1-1	TGTGCCAGCAGCGCTGGGACCCAAGCTTTCTTT	CASSAGTQAFF
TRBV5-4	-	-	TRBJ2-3	TGTGCCAGCAGTTATGACAAGTGGTTTTTTTCAGCCGATACGCAGTATTTT	CASSYDKWFFSADTQYF
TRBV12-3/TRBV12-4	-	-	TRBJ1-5	TGTGCCAGCAGAGTTGGGATCCAGCCCCAGCATTTT	CASRVGIQPQHF
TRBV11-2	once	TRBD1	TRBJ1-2	TGTGCCAGCAGCTCGCCCGGGACAGGATCATTCTACACCTTC	CASSSPGTGSFYTF
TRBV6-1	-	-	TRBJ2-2	TGTGCCAGCAGACAGAACACCGGGGAGCTGTTTTTT	CASRQNTGELFF
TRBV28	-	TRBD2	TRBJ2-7	TGTGCCAGCAGTCCTTCCGGGACCGGACTAGATCTCGCCTACGAGCAGTACTTC	CASSPSGTGLDLAYEQYF
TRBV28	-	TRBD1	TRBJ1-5	TGTGCCAGCAGCCTGCAGGGGGATGGTAATCAGCCCCAGCATTTT	CASSLQGDGNQPQHF
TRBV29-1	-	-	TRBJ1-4	TGCAGCGTTGTGGGGACTCAAGGGGAAAAACTGTTTTTT	CSVVGTQGEKLFF
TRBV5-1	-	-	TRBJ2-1	TGCGCCAGCAGCTTCCCCAACAGTTACAATGAGCAGTTCTTC	CASSFPNSYNEQFF
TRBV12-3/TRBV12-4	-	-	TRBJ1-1	TGTGCCAGCAGTTTAGTAACAGCCGCTGAAGCTTTCTTT	CASSLVTAAEAFF